Here is one TCR beta chain with its context. V lost 3 bases, J lost 5 bases, and 12 bases lay in between. CDR1 KGHDR and CDR2 SFDVKD come from the germline V gene. This CDR3 has 14 residues. The sample belongs to a study of blood T cell repertoires in COVID-19. Original processing methods: Scientists estimated how many nucleated cells there were by amplifying reference gene primers. Only in-frame clones appear in the TCRdb table, and some are missing; sequencing was by immunoSEQ multiplex PCR. From that table come the V and J calls and clone size; the DNA was used to work out D and trimming. Of roughly 280,000 clones in the sample, 86% were seen once.

The sample comprised peripheral blood. The rearrangement joins TRBV24-1 to TRBJ2-5, with a tentative D call TRBD2 (5 bases). The source of this sequence is a man aged 40-49 years with active or convalescent COVID-19. The CDR3 is CATSDVGSLETQYF. Written as DNA, the CDR3 is TGTGCCACCAGTGATGTAGGGAGTTTGGAGACCCAGTACTTC.